The present T cell receptor (beta chain) was sequenced within a study of OX40 agonist ivuxolimab in advanced cancers. Sequencing used immunoSEQ multiplex PCR; TCRdb keeps in-frame clones, though not all of them. The sample includes about 81,000 clones, just over 90% of them seen just once. The CDR3 has 13 residues. The V end was cut by 6 bases, the J end by 8 bases, with 16 bases between. Germline-derived CDR1 and CDR2 are MNHEY and SMNVEV (reference sequence). The source is an adult with an advanced solid tumor such as melanoma, head and neck, liver or kidney cancer. The input for sequencing was CD4+ or CD8+ T cells sorted from blood, taken in a trial of the OX40 agonist ivuxolimab. The J gene is TRBJ1-2, the V gene TRBV27; D unclear. In DNA, the CDR3 is TGTGCCAGCAGCCCGAACCCACCGGGAGGCTACACCTTC. It translates to CASSPNPPGGYTF.